This passage covers 25 T cell receptor beta chains from one sample sequenced in a study of OX40 agonist ivuxolimab in advanced cancers. Measured with immunoSEQ multiplex PCR; TCRdb has only the in-frame clones, and not every one. Among tens of thousands of clones listed, around 88% were seen once. The specimen was CD4+ or CD8+ T cells sorted from blood, collected in a trial of the OX40 agonist ivuxolimab. The source of these receptors is an adult with an advanced solid tumor such as melanoma, head and neck, liver or kidney cancer.

This clone appeared once. The V and J genes are TRBV11-3 and TRBJ2-7; the D gene is possibly TRBD2 (6 bases). Germline lookup yields CDR1 SGHNT and CDR2 YENEEA. V dropped 3 bases and J dropped 1 base, with 10 bases sitting between them. The CDR3 is 14 residues long. In DNA, the CDR3 is TGTGCCAGCAGCTTTTTTGGGGGGTCCTACGAGCAGTACTTC. Protein product: CASSFFGGSYEQYF.

The rearrangement links TRBV13 to TRBJ2-3, with a possible D match to TRBD1 (6 bases). The V and J ends lost 1 base and 4 bases respectively, with 12 bases between them. The germline V gene has CDR1 PRHDT and CDR2 FYEKMQ (reference sequence). The CDR3 contains 15 residues. Here the CDR3 DNA reads TGTGCCAGCAGCTTAGAGGCCAGGGGCGCAGATACGCAGTATTTT. This sequence encodes CASSLEARGADTQYF.

CDR3 coding DNA: TGTGCCAGCATCAATACCAGGGGTCCTGGGGCCAACGTCCTGACTTTC. Residues: CASINTRGPGANVLTF. The V call is TRBV6-6, the J call TRBJ2-6; D possibly corresponds to TRBD1 (6 bases). This CDR3 spans 16 amino acids. Between the trimmed V and J ends, which lost 7 bases and 2 bases, there was a span of 15 bases. In germline, CDR1 is MNHNY, CDR2 SVGAGI (reference sequence).

In its sample, this clone was seen once. The V gene is TRBV27, the J gene TRBJ2-5; no clear D gene. The CDR3 is 12 amino acids. The V and J ends lost 3 bases and 0 bases respectively, with 2 bases between them. Germline V CDR1 and CDR2: MNHEY, SMNVEV (reference sequence). The CDR3 DNA follows: TGTGCCAGCAGTTTCTACCAAGAGACCCAGTACTTC. Translated, it gives CASSFYQETQYF.

The chain uses TRBV4-1 and TRBJ1-2; 12 bases map to TRBD1. After removal of 3 bases from V and 7 bases from J, the junction contained 12 bases not matched to a gene. CDR1 and CDR2 (germline): MGHRA, YSYEKL. CDR3 size: 17 residues. The CDR3 loop is CASSQTTRDRGRFGYTF. The CDR3 DNA reads TGCGCCAGCAGCCAGACAACCCGGGACAGGGGGCGTTTTGGCTACACCTTC.

The chain couples TRBV27 to TRBJ2-7, with TRBD2 as a possible D gene (5 bases). Looked up from germline, CDR1 is MNHEY and CDR2 is SMNVEV (reference sequence). The CDR3 sequence is 14 residues long. The V end lost 2 bases, the J end lost 4 bases, and 12 bases lay between the germline ends. Here the CDR3 reads CASSLDGVRYEQYF. DNA of the CDR3: TGTGCCAGCAGTTTAGACGGGGTCCGGTACGAGCAGTACTTC.

This rearrangement joins TRBV6-5 to TRBJ2-7, with D unclear. Germline V gene data show CDR1 as MNHEY and CDR2 as SVGAGI. Trimming removed 0 bases at V and 7 bases at J, with 16 bases between. CDR3 length equals 15 residues. CDR3 DNA: TGTGCCAGCAGTTACTCGCTTACCCCGACCCGTGAGCAGTACTTC. Its protein product is CASSYSLTPTREQYF.

The chain links TRBV2 to TRBJ1-1; D ambiguous. The CDR3 is made up of 13 amino acids. Trimming stripped 2 bases from V and 0 bases from J, with 4 bases between. Germline lookup yields CDR1 SNHLY and CDR2 FYNNEI. The CDR3: CASSEPMNTEAFF. CDR3 nucleotide sequence: TGTGCCAGCAGTGAACCCATGAACACTGAAGCTTTCTTT. Filled out from reference TRBV2 and TRBJ1-1, the complete variable domain reads EPEVTQTPSHQVTQMGQEVILRCVPISNHLYFYWYRQILGQKVEFLVSFYNNEISEKSEIFDDQFSVERPDGSNFTLKIRSTKLEDSAMYFCASSEPMNTEAFFGQGTRLTVV.

The chain is built from TRBV10-2 and TRBJ2-1, with D uncertain. V lost 0 bases and J lost 0, with 12 bases in between. The germline gives CDR1 WSHSY, CDR2 SAAADI. This CDR3 is built from 17 residues. The CDR3: CASSESWGRSSYNEQFF. CDR3 nucleotides: TGCGCCAGCAGTGAGTCATGGGGAAGGAGCTCCTACAATGAGCAGTTCTTC.

This clone was observed once. The genes are TRBV7-3 and TRBJ1-5; D gene unclear. This CDR3 spans 18 amino acids. V lost 7 bases and J 6 bases, leaving 28 bases between the germline ends. The germline V gene encodes CDR1 SGHTA and CDR2 FQGTGA. This CDR3 reads CASTSGPFTLLTSQPQHF. The DNA of the CDR3 is TGTGCCAGCACTTCAGGCCCCTTCACCTTACTCACGAGTCAGCCCCAGCATTTT.

CDR3 amino acids: CASSVAWQSYEQYF. CDR3 bases: TGTGCCAGCAGCGTAGCTTGGCAGTCCTACGAGCAGTACTTC. The chain is built from TRBV9 and TRBJ2-7; no firm D call. The V and J ends lost 0 bases and 1 base respectively, with 8 bases between them. In germline, CDR1 is SGDLS, CDR2 YYNGEE. The CDR3 sequence is 14 residues long.

The gene calls are TRBV9 and TRBJ2-7; TRBD2 aligns across 13 bases. Germline assignment: CDR1 SGDLS and CDR2 YYNGEE. The CDR3 length is 15 residues. The junction had 6 bases not matched to a gene; V was cut back by 4 bases and J by 5 bases. Here the CDR3 DNA reads TGTGCCAGCAGCCCCCGGACTAGCGGGAGTCACGAGCAGTACTTC. Translation: CASSPRTSGSHEQYF.

The chain recombines TRBV25-1 with TRBJ2-7; TRBD2 matches at 8 bases. This CDR3 is built from 14 residues. Unmatched junction bases numbered 6, after V lost 2 bases and J lost 6 bases. The germline V gene has CDR1 MGHDK and CDR2 SYGVNS. In nucleotides, the CDR3 is TGTGCCAGCAGTGAAAGGCTAGCGGGCTCCGAGCAGTACTTC. This sequence encodes CASSERLAGSEQYF.

The J gene is TRBJ2-7, the V gene TRBV1; the listed D gene, TRBD2, was not tested against the DNA. TRBV1 is termed a pseudogene. This CDR3 comprises 20 residues. Here the CDR3 reads CTSSQDLQLRFDFLLWEQYF. The DNA of the CDR3 is TGCACCAGCAGCCAAGATTTGCAATTACGGTTCGACTTTCTGTTGTGGGAGCAGTACTTC.

The chain couples TRBV12-5 to TRBJ2-3; D not resolved. Trimming removed 4 bases from V and 0 bases from J, with 11 bases in between. In germline, CDR1 is LGHNT, CDR2 FRNRAP. There are 15 residues in the CDR3. The CDR3 protein is CASGSSPASTDTQYF. The CDR3, as DNA: TGTGCTAGTGGTTCATCCCCGGCTAGCACAGATACGCAGTATTTT. The full variable domain, with the rest looked up from reference TRBV12-5 and TRBJ2-3, is DARVTQTPRHKVTEMGQEVTMRCQPILGHNTVFWYRQTMMQGLELLAYFRNRAPLDDSGMPKDRFSAEMPDATLATLKIQPSEPRDSAVYFCASGSSPASTDTQYFGPGTRLTVL.

The chain couples TRBV30 to TRBJ2-7; 8 bases are shared with TRBD1. The V segment lost 6 bases and the J segment 1 base; nucleotides outside the gene matches: 2. Germline CDR1 reads GTSNPN; CDR2 reads SVGIG (reference sequence). The CDR3 totals 12 residues. CDR3 nucleotide sequence: TGTGCCTGCCGGGACAGGTCCTACGAGCAGTACTTC. Translated: CACRDRSYEQYF.

This chain connects TRBV28 to TRBJ1-5, with 9 bases matching TRBD1. V was clipped by 5 bases and J by 4 bases; unmatched bases: 6. Per the germline V gene, CDR1 is MDHEN and CDR2 is SYDVKM. CDR3 length: 15 residues. This CDR3 is CASSGGQGKNQPQHF. In nucleotides, the CDR3 is TGTGCCAGCAGTGGGGGACAGGGTAAAAATCAGCCCCAGCATTTT.

The gene calls are TRBV4-1 and TRBJ2-2; the D gene is possibly TRBD2 (5 bases). The CDR3 sequence is 15 residues long. Trimming cost V 0 bases and J 5 bases, with 10 bases left between them. From germline, CDR1 is MGHRA and CDR2 YSYEKL. CDR3 nucleotides: TGCGCCAGCAGCCAAGATCGTGGGAGAACCGGGGAGCTGTTTTTT. The encoded protein is CASSQDRGRTGELFF.

This chain uses TRBV19 with TRBJ2-5; the D call may be TRBD1 or TRBD2 (5 bases each). V lost 7 bases and J lost 7, with 16 bases in between. This CDR3 contains 13 residues. Germline V gives CDR1 LNHDA, CDR2 SQIVND (reference sequence). CDR3 loop: CASNHLGERTQYF. CDR3 DNA sequence: TGTGCCAGTAACCATCTAGGGGAGAGGACCCAGTACTTC.

The gene calls are TRBV9 and TRBJ2-1, with 8 bases that match TRBD1. This CDR3 has 16 amino acids. Germline loops: CDR1 SGDLS, CDR2 YYNGEE. The ends lost 3 bases at V and 2 bases at J; junction bases unmatched: 7. CDR3 sequence: CASSAGGRGPYNEQFF. In nucleotides, the CDR3 is TGTGCCAGCAGCGCAGGGGGCAGGGGGCCCTACAATGAGCAGTTCTTC.

The CDR3 loop reads CASSLVSFSAGGPDTQYF. The CDR3 region has the DNA TGTGCCAGCAGCTTAGTGTCGTTTAGCGCGGGAGGGCCCGATACGCAGTATTTT. The chain uses TRBV7-8 and TRBJ2-3; TRBD2 aligns across 9 bases. This CDR3 contains 18 residues. With 1 base clipped from V and 6 bases from J, the junction kept 14 bases outside the gene matches. CDR1 is SGHVS, CDR2 FQNEAQ, per germline. Looking up the rest from reference TRBV7-8 and TRBJ2-3 gives the full variable domain: GAGVSQSPRYKVAKRGQDVALRCDPISGHVSLFWYQQALGQGPEFLTYFQNEAQLDKSGLPSDRFFAERPEGSVSTLKIQRTQQEDSAVYLCASSLVSFSAGGPDTQYFGPGTRLTVL.

V and J are TRBV5-6 and TRBJ2-6; D remains ambiguous. The V end lost 4 bases, the J end lost 4 bases, and 6 bases lay between the germline ends. The CDR3 covers 13 residues. The germline gives CDR1 SGHDT, CDR2 YYEEEE. CDR3 in amino acids: CASSPVGANVLTF. The CDR3 bases are TGTGCCAGCAGCCCCGTAGGGGCCAACGTCCTGACTTTC.

J is TRBJ2-1 and V is TRBV4-1, with D perhaps TRBD2 (5 bases). CDR3 length: 15 residues. V lost 1 base to trimming and J lost 6 bases, with 13 bases between them. The germline CDR1 and CDR2 sequences are MGHRA and YSYEKL. In DNA form, the CDR3 reads TGCGCCAGCAGCCAAGTTGGGCAGGAGGTCAATGAGCAGTTCTTC. It yields the protein CASSQVGQEVNEQFF.

The DNA of the CDR3 is TGTGCCAGCAGCGAATTCTACAATGAGCAGTTCTTC. Its protein product is CASSEFYNEQFF. V is TRBV9 and J is TRBJ2-1; D gene uncertain. Germline V gene lookup returns CDR1 SGDLS and CDR2 YYNGEE. The length of the CDR3 is 12 residues. Trimming took 3 bases from V and 3 from J, leaving 4 bases between them.

The V call is TRBV6-5, the J call TRBJ2-7, with 7 positions matching TRBD2. V gave up 2 bases and J gave up 3 bases; unmatched junction bases: 7. Germline CDR1 is MNHEY and CDR2 is SVGAGI. The CDR3 loop spans 15 amino acids. This CDR3 reads CASSYRSLAIYEQYF. CDR3 in DNA: TGTGCCAGCAGTTACCGCTCACTAGCGATCTACGAGCAGTACTTC.